The 15 T cell receptor beta chains in this list originate from one sample, sequenced in a study of beta chain features in type 1 diabetes. Study-wide results and caveats: TCRB CDR3s were moderately but significantly shorter in Type 1 diabetes patients in all four CD4+ subsets.

These receptors lack a known antigen. Isolated RNA was reverse transcribed in full, so expressed TCRB transcripts were sequenced. Clones were sequenced by immunoSEQ multiplex PCR, and TCRdb holds only the in-frame ones, with some missing. The sample includes around 600,000 clones, roughly 12% of them seen just once. Sequencing input: naive CD4+ T cells from blood. The receptors come from a man aged 25 to 45 with type 1 diabetes.

This chain joins TRBV6-5 and TRBJ2-5; D call uncertain. V lost 7 bases to trimming and J lost 0 bases, with 9 bases between them. Germline assignment: CDR1 MNHEY and CDR2 SVGAGI. CDR3 length: 13 amino acids. The chain's CDR3 is CASKLSYQETQYF. In nucleotides, the CDR3 is TGTGCCAGCAAACTTTCGTACCAAGAGACCCAGTACTTC.

This clone was seen a few times. This rearrangement joins TRBV6-6 to TRBJ1-5, with TRBD1 identical over 9 bases. V was clipped by 8 bases and J by 6 bases; unmatched bases: 8. CDR1 is MNHNY, CDR2 SVGAGI, per germline (reference sequence). CDR3 size: 14 residues. CDR3 nucleotides: TGTGCCAGCTCGCCGGGACAGGGTGGTCAGCCCCAGCATTTT. This gives the protein CASSPGQGGQPQHF.

The rearrangement uses TRBV7-2 and TRBJ2-3; 10 bases align to TRBD1. Germline V gene data show CDR1 as SGHTA and CDR2 as FQGNSA. The CDR3 covers 19 residues. J was trimmed by 4 bases and V by 1 base; bases with no gene match: 14. For the CDR3, the DNA is TGTGCCAGCAGCTTAGTTGGGACAGGGGCGATTAGCGGGGCAGATACGCAGTATTTT. Translation: CASSLVGTGAISGADTQYF.

The V and J genes are TRBV5-1 and TRBJ2-6; D remains unclear. Trimming stripped 0 bases from V and 4 bases from J, with 11 bases between. This CDR3 has 16 residues. Germline values: CDR1 SGHRS, CDR2 YFSETQ. CDR3 residues: CASSLGNSGGANVLTF. CDR3 sequence (DNA): TGCGCCAGCAGCTTGGGGAACTCAGGAGGGGCCAACGTCCTGACTTTC.

The V call is TRBV7-2, the J call TRBJ2-7; D uncertain. The CDR3 runs 14 residues. Germline CDR1 is SGHTA and CDR2 is FQGNSA. V was shortened by 5 bases and J by 2 bases, with 13 bases between the two germline ends. The CDR3 here is CASSPNEGPYEQYF. The CDR3 nucleotides are TGTGCCAGCAGCCCCAATGAAGGGCCCTACGAGCAGTACTTC.

This clone was observed a few times. The J gene is TRBJ2-7, the V gene TRBV11-2; D gene uncertain. From germline, CDR1 is SGHAT and CDR2 FQNNGV. The CDR3 sequence is 13 residues long. Between the trimmed V and J ends, which lost 1 base and 5 bases, there was a span of 9 bases. The CDR3 loop is CASSLVVGNEQYF. CDR3 sequence (DNA): TGTGCCAGCAGCTTAGTCGTGGGGAACGAGCAGTACTTC. The full variable domain, in which reference TRBV11-2 and TRBJ2-7 provide the parts outside the CDR3, is EAGVAQSPRYKIIEKRQSVAFWCNPISGHATLYWYQQILGQGPKLLIQFQNNGVVDDSQLPKDRFSAERLKGVDSTLKIQPAKLEDSAVYLCASSLVVGNEQYFGPGTRLTVT.

This clone was found a few times. This rearrangement joins TRBV2 to TRBJ1-4; 7 bases line up with TRBD1. In germline, CDR1 is SNHLY, CDR2 FYNNEI. J gave up 2 bases and V 7 bases, and 7 bases lay outside the gene matches. This CDR3 region has 15 residues. The CDR3 DNA reads TGTGCCAGCATAGGACAGGCAGCGACTAATGAAAAACTGTTTTTT. Amino acid sequence: CASIGQAATNEKLFF.

There are a few counts of this clone. The chain recombines TRBV30 with TRBJ2-1; 11 nucleotides line up with TRBD2. The CDR3 has 15 residues. The V gene's germline CDR1 is GTSNPN and CDR2 SVGIG (reference sequence). The ends lost 0 bases at V and 8 bases at J; junction bases unmatched: 6. The DNA of the CDR3 is TGTGCCTGGAGTGTACAATTAGCGGGGGGGTATGAGCAGTTCTTC. Its protein product is CAWSVQLAGGYEQFF.

The genes are TRBV7-2 and TRBJ1-2; 9 bases map to TRBD1. This CDR3 region has 15 residues. The germline CDR1 and CDR2 sequences are SGHTA and FQGNSA. After removal of 5 bases from V and 5 bases from J, the junction contained 9 bases not matched to a gene. CDR3 DNA sequence: TGTGCCAGCAGCCTGGACAGGGGATTTGGGTATGGCTACACCTTC. This gives the protein CASSLDRGFGYGYTF.

The chain is built from TRBV9 and TRBJ2-5; no reliable D call. The CDR3 has 12 residues. The germline V and J ends were trimmed by 5 bases and 0 bases, with 5 bases remaining between them. CDR1 SGDLS and CDR2 YYNGEE come from the germline V gene. The CDR3 DNA follows: TGTGCCAGCAGTACCGACCAAGAGACCCAGTACTTC. Its protein product is CASSTDQETQYF. The full variable domain, its missing parts supplied by reference TRBV9 and TRBJ2-5, is DSGVTQTPKHLITATGQRVTLRCSPRSGDLSVYWYQQSLDQGLQFLIQYYNGEERAKGNILERFSAQQFPDLHSELNLSSLELGDSALYFCASSTDQETQYFGPGTRLLVL.

The V gene is TRBV30, the J gene TRBJ2-3, with D tentatively TRBD1 (6 bases). The germline V gene encodes CDR1 GTSNPN and CDR2 SVGIG (reference sequence). Trimming removed 3 bases at V and 3 bases at J, with 22 bases between. The CDR3 covers 17 residues. DNA of the CDR3: TGTGCCTGGAGGTCCGGACAGCTCCCTCGAGGTACAGATACGCAGTATTTT. Translating it yields CAWRSGQLPRGTDTQYF.

This clone was seen a handful of times. V is TRBV19 and J is TRBJ1-2; perhaps TRBD1 as D (5 bases). The germline V gene encodes CDR1 LNHDA and CDR2 SQIVND (reference sequence). The CDR3 covers 11 residues. Trimming shortened V by 7 bases and J by 7 bases, and 10 bases separated the two germline ends. The CDR3 reads CASTGQGGYTF. Written as DNA, the CDR3 is TGTGCCAGTACCGGTCAGGGTGGCTACACCTTC. The variable domain in full, completed from reference TRBV19 and TRBJ1-2, reads DGGITQSPKYLFRKEGQNVTLSCEQNLNHDAMYWYRQDPGQGLRLIYYSQIVNDFQKGDIAEGYSVSREKKESFPLTVTSAQKNPTAFYLCASTGQGGYTFGSGTRLTVV.

The V gene is TRBV5-6, the J gene TRBJ1-1; no reliable D call. Germline V CDR1 and CDR2: SGHDT, YYEEEE. V shed 4 bases and J shed 1 base, with 2 bases lying between them. This CDR3 is 11 amino acids long. In nucleotides, the CDR3 is TGTGCCAGCAGCCGGAACACTGAAGCTTTCTTT. Its protein product is CASSRNTEAFF.

This clone came up a few times. The V gene is TRBV5-6, the J gene TRBJ2-1, with D hard to call. The germline V gene has CDR1 SGHDT and CDR2 YYEEEE. The CDR3 has 12 residues. V was trimmed by 2 bases and J by 6 bases, leaving 6 bases between them. CDR3 nucleotides: TGTGCCAGCAGCTTCGGCTTCAATGAGCAGTTCTTC. This encodes CASSFGFNEQFF.

The chain recombines TRBV18 with TRBJ2-5; TRBD2 matches at 7 bases. The germline V gene encodes CDR1 KGHSH and CDR2 LQKENI. V lost 3 bases to trimming and J lost 5 bases; unmatched junction nucleotides: 9. The CDR3 has 15 amino acids. DNA of the CDR3: TGTGCCAGCTCACCGACCGGGACTATTGGGGAGACCCAGTACTTC. Translation: CASSPTGTIGETQYF.